This T cell receptor beta chain appears in the sequencing data of a study of blood T cells in healthy people across ages (dated by TCRdb to about 2015). Background for the entire study: Template switching captured roughly one uniquely barcoded TCR beta cDNA molecule per two T cells in model experiments. Using deep sequencing normalized with unique cDNA molecular identifiers, the study measured how TCR beta repertoire diversity changes with age. Four age groups were formed from the donors: young (average approximately 15 years), middle-aged (approximately 40), aged (62) and long-lived (about 80). Using the same blood draw, the study looked at two additional independent replicas of 1 million unique cDNA reads for two donors, one aged 18 to 30 and the other aged 80 or older.

The roughly 39 donors, aged roughly 6 to 95 years, were systemically healthy Caucasian individuals from Russia. Ten milliliters of peripheral blood were drawn from each donor into EDTA-treated Vacutainer tubes. Ficoll-Paque density-gradient centrifugation was used to isolate PBMCs, with at least 6 million per sample. Total RNA was extracted from PBMCs with Trizol reagent, with at least 6 micrograms obtained per sample. Naive CD45RAhigh/CD27high T cell percentages were measured by flow cytometry on a PBMC aliquot from every donor. Libraries were built with 5' RACE. Sequenced on an Illumina HiSeq 2500. A second roughly 6 to 12 cycle PCR used a sample-barcoded 5' primer and a J-beta primer mix. Each TCR beta cDNA molecule received a unique molecular identifier from a template-switch 5' adaptor carrying 12 random nucleotides. At least 2.5 million CDR3-containing paired-end reads were obtained from each sample. First-strand cDNA was synthesized from all RNA with the Mint cDNA synthesis kit, primed by a TRBC-specific oligonucleotide. All cDNA was treated with uracil-DNA glycosylase and then went through a first 18-cycle PCR with the universal primers M1SS and BC2_uni_R. Regarding the original processing steps: For normalization, 1 million high-quality reads were randomly selected from each sample, with every read carrying a distinct molecular identifier. Reads sharing molecular identifiers were discarded rather than binned into consensus sequences. MiTCR, set to a Q25 quality threshold and the strictest error-elimination algorithm, was used for CDR3 identification, clonotype clustering and error correction. A nonparametric unseen species model with Euler transformation was used to estimate lower-bound total TCR beta diversity. The public sequencing data were trimmed at Q25 with fastp and processed into clonotypes with MiXCR by TCRdb, which kept only in-frame beta chains. Each CDR3 protein appears once, grouped with its most common genes and DNA. TCRdb, not the original authors, processed these V and J calls. For this sample the table gives about 560,000 distinct CDR3 sequences, of which roughly a quarter were detected only once. About 3.3% of the sample goes to the ten largest clones.

Including the terminal cysteine and phenylalanine, the CDR3 comprises 14 residues. The CDR3 DNA has 42 bases and is translated from base 1. In regard to this clonotype: Its target antigen remains unknown. No base-level quality is on record; no much larger clone is a single base apart.

The full study reports these points: As age increased, observed TCR beta diversity per million T cells dropped in a roughly linear way, and a significant reduction was already evident by age 40. The long-lived group showed more naive CD4+ T cells, fewer expanded clones and increased TCR diversity than the aged group, suggesting age selection. Conclusive comparison of naive and antigen-experienced compartments was prevented by the profiling of bulk unsorted PBMCs. Estimates of total diversity from one million sequenced T cells were regarded as lower bounds and underestimates. Because donor CMV infection status was unknown, age-related changes in expanded clonotypes were potentially confounded. The percentage of naive T cells measured by flow cytometry correlated strongly with observed TCR beta diversity.

These same data were also listed under a study on T cells of mothers and their children. Drawing on the second study: The donors were nine systemically healthy Caucasian individuals, made up of three mothers and their six children. cDNA synthesis consumed the entire amount of extracted RNA, loaded at about 1.5 ug RNA in each 15 ul reaction. In the second PCR, the M1S primer added sample barcodes and 2-4 random nucleotides. Over 8 million TCR beta CDR3 reads came from each mother, compared with approximately 3 million reads from each child. TCR recombination output is similarly shaped by thymic selection in related and unrelated pairs, with a minor effect exerted by inherited differences. Normalized repertoire overlap was always slightly but never significantly higher in related than unrelated mother-child pairs. Persistent microchimeric T cell clones were not detected, at a sensitivity of around 100 clones per million clonotypes. The study used deep NGS to compare TCR beta repertoires of mothers and children, seeking features distinguishing related mother-child pairs from unrelated individuals. Mothers averaged about 40 +/- 4 years of age and children averaged about 10 +/- 4 years. Libraries were sequenced on Illumina HiSeq 2000 with 100+100 nt paired-end reads after adapter ligation with NEBNext reagents. To prevent cross-contamination, the mother and child libraries were prepared a month apart and were sequenced in separate runs. Each donor had between roughly 450,000 and 2,100,000 distinct TCR beta clonotypes identified. Naive TCR beta clonotypes were estimated from low-frequency clonotypes matched to each donor's FACS-determined naive share, without sorting.

The sample taken for sequencing was blood. The receptor was derived from a boy aged 2-15 years in good health. In this chain, TRBV12-3 or TRBV12-4 is recombined with TRBJ2-5; a weak D assignment points to TRBD2 (6 bases agree). The better agreement between TRBJ2-1 and the DNA end casts doubt on the J call. The CDR3 corresponds to CASRLSGTGGEQFF. The bases read TGTGCCAGCAGGCTTAGCGGCACCGGGGGTGAGCAGTTCTTC.